Listed below are T cell receptor beta chains from one sample, sequenced in a study of PD-L1 blockade in urothelial cancer. Produced via immunoSEQ multiplex PCR; TCRdb's table is partial and in-frame only. Of roughly 130,000 clones in the sample, approximately 84% were seen once. This sample comprised PBMCs, obtained around atezolizumab (anti-PD-L1) treatment. The source of these receptors is a man between 50 and 59 years old with urothelial cancer. CDR3s include the opening cysteine and the closing phenylalanine or tryptophan. A D gene is named only where the DNA matches it firmly. Not every row has a clone size; where given, it reads once, few, many or a size class.

j_call clone_size d_call v_call cdr3_nt cdr3_aa
TRBJ2-1 - - TRBV4-1 TGCGCCAGCAGCCAAGTTCCTAGCGTCTTCAATGAGCAGTTCTTC CASSQVPSVFNEQFF
TRBJ2-1 - TRBD1 TRBV19 TGTGCCAGTAGTATCCCTCAGGACAGGCCATCCTACAATGAGCAGTTCTTC CASSIPQDRPSYNEQFF
TRBJ2-1 few TRBD2 TRBV9 TGTGCCAGCAGCGTAGCGGAGGGAGGGTTCTCCTACAATGAGCAGTTCTTC CASSVAEGGFSYNEQFF
TRBJ2-1 - - TRBV5-6 TGTGCCAGCAGCTTGGTGCGGATCTACAATGAGCAGTTCTTC CASSLVRIYNEQFF
TRBJ2-1 - TRBD2 TRBV30 TGTGCGGCGGGGGGGTTCAGAGGTGCTGAGCAGTTCTTC CAAGGFRGAEQFF
TRBJ2-7 - - TRBV7-3 TGTGCCAGCAGCTCCGGGACACAAGCCTACGAGCAGTACTTC CASSSGTQAYEQYF
TRBJ2-1 - TRBD1 TRBV15 TGTGCCACCAGCAGAGATAGGGCGACAGGGGGATACAATGAGCAGTTCTTC CATSRDRATGGYNEQFF
TRBJ2-2 - - TRBV11-3 TGTGCCAGCAGCTTACAGGTCACCGGGGAGCTGTTTTTT CASSLQVTGELFF
TRBJ1-2 - TRBD1 TRBV5-4 TGTGCCAGCAGCGGAGGGGGCGGGGACTATGGCTACACCTTC CASSGGGGDYGYTF
TRBJ2-1 - - TRBV11-1 TGTGCCAGCAGCCCGGACATCTCCTACAATGAGCAGTTCTTC CASSPDISYNEQFF
TRBJ2-7 - - TRBV7-9 TGTGCCAGCAGCCCCAGGGAGGCTAGCCCACCCGAGCAGTACTTC CASSPREASPPEQYF